Listed below are T cell receptor beta chains from one sample, sequenced in a study of T cell repertoires in cytomegalovirus infection. TCRdb reanalysed the reads using MiXCR and keeps one entry per CDR3 protein. The profile shows about 600,000 distinct CDR3 sequences, more than 20% of them singletons. Sample: CD8+ T cells from PBMCs. The receptors stem from a human donor in good health (CMV status not recorded). Some clones in this sample may be carry-over from other donors' samples. Both conserved end residues are part of each CDR3. The D gene is left open where the match is weak. Rows may omit the clone size; those that give it use once, few, many or a size class.

j_gene	d_gene	abundance	v_gene	CDR3aa	CDR3nt
TRBJ1-2	TRBD1	-	TRBV4-1	CASSQTGGLDGYTF	TGCGCCAGCAGCCAAACAGGGGGACTCGATGGCTACACCTTC
TRBJ2-3	TRBD2	few	TRBV12-3/TRBV12-4	CASSRLAGGADTQYF	TGTGCCAGCAGCCGACTAGCGGGGGGAGCAGATACGCAGTATTTT
TRBJ1-4	-	-	TRBV7-1	CASTPAGGPNEKLFF	TGTGCCAGCACCCCAGCCGGGGGCCCTAATGAAAAACTGTTTTTT
TRBJ2-5	-	-	TRBV7-9	CASSPMGSKETQYF	TGTGCCAGCAGCCCAATGGGATCTAAAGAGACCCAGTACTTC
TRBJ1-2	-	-	TRBV10-2	CASSDTGYYGYTF	TGCGCCAGCAGTGACACAGGATACTATGGCTACACCTTC
TRBJ2-2	-	-	TRBV29-1	CSVVGRGRRGTGELFF	TGCAGCGTTGTCGGGAGGGGACGCAGGGGGACCGGGGAGCTGTTTTTT
TRBJ2-1	-	-	TRBV7-6	CASSLTGTPYNEQFF	TGTGCCAGCAGCTTAACCGGGACTCCCTACAATGAGCAGTTCTTC
TRBJ2-7	TRBD2	-	TRBV7-3	CASSGLIAGGTSYEQYF	TGTGCCAGCAGCGGTCTGATAGCGGGGGGGACCTCCTACGAGCAGTACTTC
TRBJ1-1	-	few	TRBV6-2/TRBV6-3	CASSYIRGGGEAFF	TGTGCCAGCAGTTACATCCGGGGAGGAGGTGAAGCTTTCTTT
TRBJ1-1	-	few	TRBV19	CASSTPDSLTEAFF	TGTGCCAGTAGTACCCCGGACAGCCTCACTGAAGCTTTCTTT
TRBJ2-5	-	-	TRBV3-1	CASSQPPGQHQETQYF	TGTGCCAGCAGCCAACCCCCCGGGCAACACCAAGAGACCCAGTACTTC
TRBJ2-7	-	few	TRBV7-9	CASSSKFSSYEQYF	TGTGCCAGCAGCTCAAAATTTAGCTCCTACGAGCAGTACTTC
TRBJ2-7	-	-	TRBV28	CASSVGRITYEQYF	TGTGCCAGCAGCGTCGGTAGGATCACCTACGAGCAGTACTTC
TRBJ2-1	TRBD2	-	TRBV5-5	CASSLITSGVSAYNEQFF	TGTGCCAGCAGCTTGATTACTAGCGGGGTGTCGGCCTACAATGAGCAGTTCTTC